This record looks at one T cell receptor (beta chain) sequence and its context. This clonotype was recorded once. Its binding antigen is unknown. One base away there is no much larger clone; base qualities are not given. Single-read evidence is weak. The sample belongs to a study of breast tumors, draining lymph nodes, adjacent tissues (dated by TCRdb to the mid-2010s). With respect to the entire study: In breast cancer patients, the study compared the TCR beta repertoires of tumor, adjacent nontumor tissue and axillary lymph nodes. In human breast cancer, the study set out to evaluate how tumor, surrounding tissue and draining lymph node repertoires relate to one another and whether T cells may move between these sites.

The lymph node samples were taken from the axillary draining lymph nodes of breast cancer patients. Beyond this particular receptor, the publication reports: The data were judged consistent with most tumor T cells deriving from the lymph node and then expanding within tumor tissue. The study presented the conclusion that tumor T cells originate in lymph nodes as consistent with a hypothesis, not as something directly demonstrated. Tumor T-cell repertoires showed less diversity than lymph node repertoires and more diversity than nontumor tissue repertoires, and tumor T-cell repertoires showed preferential V and J gene usage. In luminal-like breast cancer, tumor and nontumor tissue repertoires resembled each other significantly more than in basal-like breast cancer.

The CDR3, from cysteine to phenylalanine, totals 16 residues. Of all the DNA, just the CDR3 is kept, 48 bases in frame from base 1. Reading the germline V gene gives CDR1 SGHRS and CDR2 YFSETQ. V is trimmed back by 6 bases and J by 4 bases, and the junction contains 5 bases that no gene match accounts for. Sequencing took place on an Illumina HiSeq 2000. TCR beta chain libraries were generated through multiplex PCR amplification. High-throughput sequencing was used to analyze the amplified TCR beta chain products. Through fastp at Q25 and MiXCR, TCRdb rebuilt clones from the public reads, retaining in-frame beta chains. CDR3 protein duplicates are merged, each entry listing the most common genes and DNA. Here the sample has 150,000 to 200,000 distinct CDR3 sequences; 30% to 35% occur a single time. The ten largest clones represent approximately 4.2% of the sample.

This TCR came from a female donor with breast cancer. Some clones in this sample may be carry-over from other donors' samples. Sequencing used axillary lymph node tissue. The sequence joins TRBV5-1 to TRBJ2-6, with TRBD2 matching 12 junction bases. This receptor has the CDR3 CASTLGTSGGANVLTF. The DNA sequence is TGCGCCAGCACCCTCGGGACTAGCGGGGGGGCCAACGTCCTGACTTTC.